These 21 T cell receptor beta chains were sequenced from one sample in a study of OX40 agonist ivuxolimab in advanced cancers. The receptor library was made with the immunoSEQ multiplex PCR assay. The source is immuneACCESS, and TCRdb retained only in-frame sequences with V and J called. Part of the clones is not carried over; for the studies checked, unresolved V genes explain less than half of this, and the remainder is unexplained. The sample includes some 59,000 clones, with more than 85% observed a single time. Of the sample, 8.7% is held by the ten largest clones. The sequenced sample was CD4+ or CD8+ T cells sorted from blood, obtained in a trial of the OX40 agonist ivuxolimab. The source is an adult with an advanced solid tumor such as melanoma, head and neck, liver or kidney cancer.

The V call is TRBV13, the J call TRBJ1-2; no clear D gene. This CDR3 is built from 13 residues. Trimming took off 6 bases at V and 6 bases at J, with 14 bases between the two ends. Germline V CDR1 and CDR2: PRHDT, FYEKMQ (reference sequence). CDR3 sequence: CASSRAYEDGYTF. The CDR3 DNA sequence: TGTGCCAGCAGTCGTGCTTACGAGGATGGCTACACCTTC.

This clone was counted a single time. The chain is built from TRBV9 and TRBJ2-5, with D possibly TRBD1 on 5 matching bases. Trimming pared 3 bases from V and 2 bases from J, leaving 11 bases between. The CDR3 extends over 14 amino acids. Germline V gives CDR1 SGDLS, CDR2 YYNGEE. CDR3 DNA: TGTGCCAGCAGCGGAGCGAAGGGGCAAGAGACCCAGTACTTC. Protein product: CASSGAKGQETQYF.

For the CDR3, the DNA is TGTGCCAGCAGCTTTCGGGTCCTCGGGGGCCAAGAGACCCAGTACTTC. Translating it yields CASSFRVLGGQETQYF. This chain connects TRBV5-8 to TRBJ2-5; the D gene is possibly TRBD2 (6 bases). Germline V gene data show CDR1 as SGHTS and CDR2 as YDEGEE. Trimming pared 2 bases from V and 1 base from J, leaving 15 bases between. The CDR3 covers 16 residues.

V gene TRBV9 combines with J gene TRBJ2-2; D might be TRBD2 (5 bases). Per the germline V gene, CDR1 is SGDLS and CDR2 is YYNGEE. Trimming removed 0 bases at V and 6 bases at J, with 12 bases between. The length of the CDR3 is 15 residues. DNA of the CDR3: TGTGCCAGCAGCGTAGATCCGGGGTCCTCCGGGGAGCTGTTTTTT. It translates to CASSVDPGSSGELFF.

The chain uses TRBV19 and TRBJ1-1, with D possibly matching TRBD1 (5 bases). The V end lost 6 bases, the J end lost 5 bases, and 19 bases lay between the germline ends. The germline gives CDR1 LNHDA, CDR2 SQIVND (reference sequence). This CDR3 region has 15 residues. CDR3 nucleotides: TGTGCCAGTAGGGACGCTACAGGTCTCGGGACTGAAGCTTTCTTT. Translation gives CASRDATGLGTEAFF.

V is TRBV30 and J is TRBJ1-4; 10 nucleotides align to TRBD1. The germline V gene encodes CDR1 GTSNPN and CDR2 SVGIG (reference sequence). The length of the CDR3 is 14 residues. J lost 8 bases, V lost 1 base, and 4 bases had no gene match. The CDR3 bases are TGTGCCTGGAGTGAGGGGACAGGGGCAGAAAAACTGTTTTTT. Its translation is CAWSEGTGAEKLFF.

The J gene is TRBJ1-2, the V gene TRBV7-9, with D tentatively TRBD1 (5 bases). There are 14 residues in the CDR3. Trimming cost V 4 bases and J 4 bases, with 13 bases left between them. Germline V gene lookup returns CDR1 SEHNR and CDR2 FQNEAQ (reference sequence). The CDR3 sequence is CASSSRDDGYGYTF. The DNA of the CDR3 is TGTGCCAGCAGCTCTCGGGACGATGGCTATGGCTACACCTTC.

CDR3 region: CASSLGQGTYNEQFF. The CDR3 bases are TGTGCCAGCAGCTTAGGGCAGGGTACCTACAATGAGCAGTTCTTC. This chain links TRBV13 with TRBJ2-1; a possible D gene is TRBD1 (5 bases). V gave up 0 bases and J gave up 2 bases, with 8 bases separating them. Germline lookup yields CDR1 PRHDT and CDR2 FYEKMQ (reference sequence). This CDR3 has 15 residues.

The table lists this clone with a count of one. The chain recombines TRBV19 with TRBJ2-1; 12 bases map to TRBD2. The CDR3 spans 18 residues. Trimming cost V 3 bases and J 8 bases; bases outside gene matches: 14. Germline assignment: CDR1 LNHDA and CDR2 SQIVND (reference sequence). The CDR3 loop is CASSISSLAGGFADEQFF. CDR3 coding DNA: TGTGCCAGTAGTATTTCCTCGCTAGCGGGAGGGTTTGCCGATGAGCAGTTCTTC.

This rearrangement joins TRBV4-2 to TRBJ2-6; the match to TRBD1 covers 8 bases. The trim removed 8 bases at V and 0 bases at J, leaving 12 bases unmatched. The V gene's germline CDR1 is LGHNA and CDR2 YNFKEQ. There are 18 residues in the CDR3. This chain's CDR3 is CASSPQGAVGSGANVLTF. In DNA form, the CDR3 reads TGTGCCAGCTCTCCCCAGGGGGCGGTTGGCTCTGGGGCCAACGTCCTGACTTTC.

In DNA, the CDR3 is TGTGCCAGCGGAGGAGGGGGCGATGGCTATGGCTACACCTTC. This gives the protein CASGGGGDGYGYTF. The chain recombines TRBV9 with TRBJ1-2, with TRBD1 identical over 7 bases. J was trimmed by 4 bases and V by 7 bases; bases with no gene match: 10. The CDR3 is 14 amino acids. Germline assignment: CDR1 SGDLS and CDR2 YYNGEE.

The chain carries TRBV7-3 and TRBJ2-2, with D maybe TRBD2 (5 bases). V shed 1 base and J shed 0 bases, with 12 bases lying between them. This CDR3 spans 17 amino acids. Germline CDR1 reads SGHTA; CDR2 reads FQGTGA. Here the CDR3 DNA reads TGTGCCAGCAGCTTAAATGAGGGAAACCCGAACACCGGGGAGCTGTTTTTT. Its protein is CASSLNEGNPNTGELFF.

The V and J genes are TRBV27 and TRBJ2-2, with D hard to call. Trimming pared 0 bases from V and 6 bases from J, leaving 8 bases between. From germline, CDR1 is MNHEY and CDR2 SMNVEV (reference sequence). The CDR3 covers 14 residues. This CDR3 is CASSLSGEAGELFF. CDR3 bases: TGTGCCAGCAGTTTATCGGGTGAGGCCGGGGAGCTGTTTTTT.

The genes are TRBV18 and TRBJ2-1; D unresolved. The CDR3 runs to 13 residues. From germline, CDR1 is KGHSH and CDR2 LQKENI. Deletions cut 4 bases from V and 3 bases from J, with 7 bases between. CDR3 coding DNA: TGTGCCAGCTCACTGCCGAGCTACAATGAGCAGTTCTTC. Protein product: CASSLPSYNEQFF.

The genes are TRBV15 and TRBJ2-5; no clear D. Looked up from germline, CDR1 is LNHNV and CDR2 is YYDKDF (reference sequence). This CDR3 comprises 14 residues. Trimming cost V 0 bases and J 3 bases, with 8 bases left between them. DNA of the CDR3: TGTGCCACCAGCAGAGAGGAACTTGAAGAGACCCAGTACTTC. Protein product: CATSREELEETQYF.

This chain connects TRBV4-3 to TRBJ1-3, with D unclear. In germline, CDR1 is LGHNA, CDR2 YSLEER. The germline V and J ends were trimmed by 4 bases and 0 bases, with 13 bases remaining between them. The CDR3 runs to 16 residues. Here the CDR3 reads CASSPLGGSSGNTIYF. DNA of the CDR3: TGCGCCAGCAGCCCTTTGGGCGGGAGCTCTGGAAACACCATATATTTT.

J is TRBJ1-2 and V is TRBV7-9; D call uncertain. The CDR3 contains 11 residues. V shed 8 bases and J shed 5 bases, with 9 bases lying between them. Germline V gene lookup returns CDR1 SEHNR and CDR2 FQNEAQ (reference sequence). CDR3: CASFEEYGYTF. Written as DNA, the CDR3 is TGTGCCAGCTTCGAGGAATATGGCTACACCTTC.

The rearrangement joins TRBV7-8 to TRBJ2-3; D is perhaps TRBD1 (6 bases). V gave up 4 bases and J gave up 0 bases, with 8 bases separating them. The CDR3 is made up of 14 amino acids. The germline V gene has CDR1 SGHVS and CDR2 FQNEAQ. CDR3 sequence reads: CASSWDTSTDTQYF. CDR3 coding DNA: TGTGCCAGCAGCTGGGACACAAGCACAGATACGCAGTATTTT.

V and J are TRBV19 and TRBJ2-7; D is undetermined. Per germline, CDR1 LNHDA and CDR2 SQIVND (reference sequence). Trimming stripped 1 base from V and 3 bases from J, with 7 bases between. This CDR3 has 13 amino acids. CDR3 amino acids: CASSIVPHYEQYF. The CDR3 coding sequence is TGTGCCAGTAGTATAGTGCCACACTACGAGCAGTACTTC. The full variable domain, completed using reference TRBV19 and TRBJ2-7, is DGGITQSPKYLFRKEGQNVTLSCEQNLNHDAMYWYRQDPGQGLRLIYYSQIVNDFQKGDIAEGYSVSREKKESFPLTVTSAQKNPTAFYLCASSIVPHYEQYFGPGTRLTVT.

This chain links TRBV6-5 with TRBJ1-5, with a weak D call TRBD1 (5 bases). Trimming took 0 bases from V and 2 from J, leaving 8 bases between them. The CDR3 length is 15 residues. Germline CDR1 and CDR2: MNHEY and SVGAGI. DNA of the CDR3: TGTGCCAGCAGTTACTCTCGGGGCGGCAATCAGCCCCAGCATTTT. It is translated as CASSYSRGGNQPQHF.

The CDR3 loop reads CASSLDALEAFF. In nucleotides, the CDR3 is TGTGCCAGCAGCTTGGATGCCCTTGAAGCTTTCTTT. The rearrangement joins TRBV7-9 to TRBJ1-1, with D hard to call. V lost 3 bases to trimming and J lost 7 bases, with 9 bases between them. Germline CDR1 reads SEHNR; CDR2 reads FQNEAQ (reference sequence). CDR3 length equals 12 residues.